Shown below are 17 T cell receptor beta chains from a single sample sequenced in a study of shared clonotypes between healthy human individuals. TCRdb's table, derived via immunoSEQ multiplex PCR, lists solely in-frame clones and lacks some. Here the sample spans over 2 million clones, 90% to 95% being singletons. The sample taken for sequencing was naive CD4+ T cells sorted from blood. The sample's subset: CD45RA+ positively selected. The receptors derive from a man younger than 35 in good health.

The CDR3 DNA reads as TGTGCCAGCAGTTCCACGACCGTTCGAGCCTACGAGCAGTACTTC. Translated: CASSSTTVRAYEQYF. V usage is TRBV6-5 and J usage is TRBJ2-7; D is ambiguous. The V gene lost 4 bases and the J gene lost 2 bases, with 15 bases spanning the gap. This CDR3 has 15 amino acids. Germline lookup yields CDR1 MNHEY and CDR2 SVGAGI.

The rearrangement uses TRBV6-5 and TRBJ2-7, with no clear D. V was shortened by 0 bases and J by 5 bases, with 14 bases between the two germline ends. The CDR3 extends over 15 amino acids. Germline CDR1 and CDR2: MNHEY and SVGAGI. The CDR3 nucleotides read TGTGCCAGCAGTTACTCAATCGAGATTCGCGACGAGCAGTACTTC. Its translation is CASSYSIEIRDEQYF.

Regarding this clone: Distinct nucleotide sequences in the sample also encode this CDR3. This CDR3 is CAWSVGQGYEQYF. The CDR3 DNA is TGTGCCTGGAGTGTAGGGCAGGGATACGAGCAGTACTTC. The V gene is TRBV30, the J gene TRBJ2-7; a possible D gene is TRBD1 (5 bases). V was trimmed by 0 bases and J by 4 bases, leaving 10 bases between them. CDR1 and CDR2 from the germline V gene are GTSNPN and SVGIG (reference sequence). The CDR3 runs to 13 residues.

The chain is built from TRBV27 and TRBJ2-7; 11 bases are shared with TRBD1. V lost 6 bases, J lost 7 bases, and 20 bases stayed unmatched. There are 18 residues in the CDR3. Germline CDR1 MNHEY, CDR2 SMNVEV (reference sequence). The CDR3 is CASSGTGTGGLRLGEQYF. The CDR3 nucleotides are TGTGCCAGCAGCGGAACCGGGACAGGGGGTTTAAGATTGGGAGAGCAGTACTTC.

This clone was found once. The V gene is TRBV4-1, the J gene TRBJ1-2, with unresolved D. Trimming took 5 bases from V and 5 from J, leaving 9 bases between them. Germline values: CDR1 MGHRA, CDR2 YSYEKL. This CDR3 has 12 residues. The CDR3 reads CASSDSAYGYTF. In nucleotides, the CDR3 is TGCGCCAGCAGCGATTCAGCGTATGGCTACACCTTC.

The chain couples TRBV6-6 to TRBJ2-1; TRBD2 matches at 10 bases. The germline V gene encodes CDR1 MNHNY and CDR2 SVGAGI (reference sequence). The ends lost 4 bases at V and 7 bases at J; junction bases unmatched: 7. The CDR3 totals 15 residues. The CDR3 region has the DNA TGTGCCAGCAGTTGGGATCAGCGGGAGGGGAATGAGCAGTTCTTC. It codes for CASSWDQREGNEQFF.

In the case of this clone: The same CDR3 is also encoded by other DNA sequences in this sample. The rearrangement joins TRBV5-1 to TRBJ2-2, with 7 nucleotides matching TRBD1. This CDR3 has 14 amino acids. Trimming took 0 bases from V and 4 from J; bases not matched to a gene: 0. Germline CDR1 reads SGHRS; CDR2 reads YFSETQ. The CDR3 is CASSLGQGTGELFF. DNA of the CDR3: TGCGCCAGCAGCTTGGGACAGGGCACCGGGGAGCTGTTTTTT.

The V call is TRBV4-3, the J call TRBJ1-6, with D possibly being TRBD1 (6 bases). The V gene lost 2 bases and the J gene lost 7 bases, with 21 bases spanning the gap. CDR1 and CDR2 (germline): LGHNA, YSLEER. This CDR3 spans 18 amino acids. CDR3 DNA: TGCGCCAGCAGCCAAAGGGGGGCTTTGGACAGCAAAAATTCACCCCTCCACTTT. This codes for CASSQRGALDSKNSPLHF.

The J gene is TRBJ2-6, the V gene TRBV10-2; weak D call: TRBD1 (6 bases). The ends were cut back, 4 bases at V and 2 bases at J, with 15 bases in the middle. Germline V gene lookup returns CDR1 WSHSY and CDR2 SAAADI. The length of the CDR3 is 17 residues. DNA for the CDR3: TGCGCCAGCAGTGCCCAGACAGGTTCGGCTGGGGCCAACGTCCTGACTTTC. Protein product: CASSAQTGSAGANVLTF.

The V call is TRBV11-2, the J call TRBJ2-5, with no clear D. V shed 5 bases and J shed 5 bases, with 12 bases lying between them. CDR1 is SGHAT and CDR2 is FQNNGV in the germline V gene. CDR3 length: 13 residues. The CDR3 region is CASSPTPGETQYF. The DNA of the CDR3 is TGTGCCAGCAGCCCCACCCCTGGGGAGACCCAGTACTTC.

CDR3 coding DNA: TGCGCCAGCAGCTTGGAGCCAGGGGGCTACGAGCAGTACTTC. This translates into CASSLEPGGYEQYF. This chain joins TRBV5-1 and TRBJ2-7; TRBD1 matches at 7 bases. CDR1 SGHRS and CDR2 YFSETQ come from the germline V gene. V lost 0 bases to trimming and J lost 3 bases; unmatched junction nucleotides: 3. This CDR3 contains 14 residues.

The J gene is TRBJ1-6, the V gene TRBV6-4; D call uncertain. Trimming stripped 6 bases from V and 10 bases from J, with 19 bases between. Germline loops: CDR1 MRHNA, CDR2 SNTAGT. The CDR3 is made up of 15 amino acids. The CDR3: CASRELVDGRSPLHF. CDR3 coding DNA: TGTGCCAGCAGGGAGTTGGTGGACGGGAGGTCACCCCTCCACTTT.

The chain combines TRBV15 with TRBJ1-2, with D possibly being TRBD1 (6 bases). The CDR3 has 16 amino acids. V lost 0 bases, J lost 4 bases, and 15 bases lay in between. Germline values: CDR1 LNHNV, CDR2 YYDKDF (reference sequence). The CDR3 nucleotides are TGTGCCACCAGCAGAGATTTGGTACAGGGCGCCTATGGCTACACCTTC. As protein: CATSRDLVQGAYGYTF.

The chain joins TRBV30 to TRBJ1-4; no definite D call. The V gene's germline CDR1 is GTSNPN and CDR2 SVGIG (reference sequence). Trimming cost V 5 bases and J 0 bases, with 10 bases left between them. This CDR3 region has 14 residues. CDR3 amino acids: CAWLRQTTNEKLFF. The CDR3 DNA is TGTGCCTGGTTACGGCAAACAACTAATGAAAAACTGTTTTTT.

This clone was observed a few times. The CDR3 DNA reads TGTGCCAGCAGTCAACAAAGCAATCAGCCCCAGCATTTT. Its protein is CASSQQSNQPQHF. The genes are TRBV6-5 and TRBJ1-5; D uncertain. V was cut by 5 bases and J by 1 base, with 6 bases left in between. The CDR3 is 13 residues long. The V gene's germline CDR1 is MNHEY and CDR2 SVGAGI.

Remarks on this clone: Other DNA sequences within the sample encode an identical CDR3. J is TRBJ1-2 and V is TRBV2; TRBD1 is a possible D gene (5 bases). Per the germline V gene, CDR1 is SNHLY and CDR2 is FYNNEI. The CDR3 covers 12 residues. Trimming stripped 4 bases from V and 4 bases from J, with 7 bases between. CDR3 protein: CASSAGSYGYTF. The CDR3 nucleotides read TGTGCCAGCAGTGCAGGGAGCTATGGCTACACCTTC.

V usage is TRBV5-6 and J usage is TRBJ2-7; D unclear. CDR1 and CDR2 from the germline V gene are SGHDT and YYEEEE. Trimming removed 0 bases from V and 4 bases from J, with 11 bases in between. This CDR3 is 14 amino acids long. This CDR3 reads CASSLEAETYEQYF. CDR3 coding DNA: TGTGCCAGCAGCTTGGAGGCAGAGACTTACGAGCAGTACTTC.